The present entry profiles one T cell receptor beta chain with its context. Sequencing used immunoSEQ multiplex PCR; TCRdb keeps in-frame clones, though not all of them. Of around 2.1 million clones in the sample, just over 90% were seen once. These data come from a study of shared clonotypes between healthy human individuals. CDR3 length equals 17 residues. Germline V lookup: CDR1 WSHSY, CDR2 SAAADI. Germline trimming cut 3 bases from V and 0 bases from J; bases unmatched to any gene: 7. CD45RO-negative, CCR7-positively selected cells formed the naive CD8 fraction, excluding terminally differentiated effector memory CD45RA+ cells.

The chain uses TRBV10-2 and TRBJ2-2; 7 bases line up with TRBD1. This TCR was recovered from a man aged 18 to 29 in good health. Some clones in this sample may be carry-over from other donors' samples. The specimen sequenced was naive CD8+ T cells from PBMCs. CDR3 nucleotides: TGCGCCAGCAGTGATCCCCGACAGGGAACGAACACCGGGGAGCTGTTTTTT. Protein: CASSDPRQGTNTGELFF.